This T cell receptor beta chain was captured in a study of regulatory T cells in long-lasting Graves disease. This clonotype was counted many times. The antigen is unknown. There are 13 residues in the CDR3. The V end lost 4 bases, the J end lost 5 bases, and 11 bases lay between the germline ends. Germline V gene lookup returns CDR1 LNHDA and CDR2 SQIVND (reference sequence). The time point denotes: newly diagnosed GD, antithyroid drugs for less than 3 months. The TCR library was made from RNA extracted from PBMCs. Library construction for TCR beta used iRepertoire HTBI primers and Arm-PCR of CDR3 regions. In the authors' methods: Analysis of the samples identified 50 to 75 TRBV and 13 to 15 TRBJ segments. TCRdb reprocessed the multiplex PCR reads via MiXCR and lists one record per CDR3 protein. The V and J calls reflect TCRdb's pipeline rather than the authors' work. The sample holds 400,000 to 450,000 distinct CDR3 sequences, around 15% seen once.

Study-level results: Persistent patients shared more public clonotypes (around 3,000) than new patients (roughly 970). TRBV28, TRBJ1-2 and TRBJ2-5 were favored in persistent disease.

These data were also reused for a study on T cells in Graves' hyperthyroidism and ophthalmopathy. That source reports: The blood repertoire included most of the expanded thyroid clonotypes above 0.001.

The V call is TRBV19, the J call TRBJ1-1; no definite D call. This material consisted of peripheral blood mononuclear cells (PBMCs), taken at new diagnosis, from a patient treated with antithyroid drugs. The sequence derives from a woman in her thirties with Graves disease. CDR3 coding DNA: TGTGCCAGTAGTACTTCTTGGGGAACTGAAGCTTTCTTT. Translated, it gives CASSTSWGTEAFF.